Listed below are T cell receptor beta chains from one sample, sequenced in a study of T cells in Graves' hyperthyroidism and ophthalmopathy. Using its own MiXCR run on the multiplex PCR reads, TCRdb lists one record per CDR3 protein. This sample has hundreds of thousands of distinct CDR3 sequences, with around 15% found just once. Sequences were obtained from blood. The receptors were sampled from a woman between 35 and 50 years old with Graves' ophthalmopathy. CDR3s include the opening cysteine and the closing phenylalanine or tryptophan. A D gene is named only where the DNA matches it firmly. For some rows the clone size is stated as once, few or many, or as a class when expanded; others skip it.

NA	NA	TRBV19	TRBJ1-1	TGTGCCAGTAGTATATCCGGGGCCGCGAACACTGAAGCTTTCTTT	CASSISGAANTEAFF
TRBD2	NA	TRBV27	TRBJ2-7	TGTGCCAGCAGTTCGAGCGGGAGGGTGTTTTTTCGCGAGCAGTACTTC	CASSSSGRVFFREQYF
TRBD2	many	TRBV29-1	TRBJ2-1	TGCAGCGTAGTCCCCGGACTAGCCTACAATGAGCAGTTCTTC	CSVVPGLAYNEQFF
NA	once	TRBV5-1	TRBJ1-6	TGCGCCAGCAGCTTTCACTTACTGTCAAGTTCACCCCTCCACTTT	CASSFHLLSSSPLHF
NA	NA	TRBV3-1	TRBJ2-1	TGTGCCAGCAGCCAAGTAATGAGCTACAGCAATGAGCAGTCCTTC	CASSQVMSYSNEQSF
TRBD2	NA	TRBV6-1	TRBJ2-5	TGTGCCAGCAGGACGAGCGGGGGCCAAGAGACCCAGTACTTC	CASRTSGGQETQYF
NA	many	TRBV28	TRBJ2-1	TGTGCCAGCAGTTTACGCGGTCGTAGGACAGAAACCAAGGGGGAGTTCTTC	CASSLRGRRTETKGEFF
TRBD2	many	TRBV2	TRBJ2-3	TGTGCCAGCATCCGGGGGGGCCCTCCTAGCACAGATACGCAGTATTTT	CASIRGGPPSTDTQYF
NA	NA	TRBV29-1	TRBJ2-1	TGCAGCGTTGAAGGAGGGGGGGCCCAACCCAATGAGCAGTTCTTC	CSVEGGGAQPNEQFF
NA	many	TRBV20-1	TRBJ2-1	TGCAGTGCTAGGGGCCTGACTGTGTTGCTGGATGAGCAGTTCTTC	CSARGLTVLLDEQFF
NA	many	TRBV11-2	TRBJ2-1	TGTGCCAGCAGGAGTATCCGTCAGGGCAATGAGCAGTTCTTC	CASRSIRQGNEQFF
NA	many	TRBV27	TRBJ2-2	TGTGCCAGCACGGAAATCCAACCCCACACCGGGGAGCTGTTTTTT	CASTEIQPHTGELFF
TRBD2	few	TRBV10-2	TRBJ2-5	TGCGCCAGCAGTGAAACTAGCGGGAGGAAAGAGACCCAGTACTTC	CASSETSGRKETQYF
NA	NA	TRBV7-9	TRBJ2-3	TGTGCCAGCAGCTTAGACGGGACGGTCACAGATACGCAGTATTTT	CASSLDGTVTDTQYF
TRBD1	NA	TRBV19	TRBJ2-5	TGTGCCAGTACAGCCAGGGGGATCGAGACCCAGTACTTC	CASTARGIETQYF
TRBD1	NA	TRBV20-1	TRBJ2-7	TGCAGTGCTAGTCCGGGACAGGGGTTCCACGAGCAGTACTTC	CSASPGQGFHEQYF
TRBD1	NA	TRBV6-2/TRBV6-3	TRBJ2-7	TGTGCCATCCGGACAGGGGGCTACGAGCAGTACTTC	CAIRTGGYEQYF
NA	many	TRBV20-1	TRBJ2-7	TGCAGTGCTAGAGATCAAAGGGGAAGACAGTCCGAGCAGTACTTC	CSARDQRGRQSEQYF
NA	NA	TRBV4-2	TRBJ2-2	TGTGCCAGCAGCCAAGCCCCGAAAGGGGTGGACACCGGGGAGCTGTTTTTT	CASSQAPKGVDTGELFF
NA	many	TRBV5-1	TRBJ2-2	TGCGCCAGCAGCTTATCCAGTGTAACCGGGGAGCTGTTTTTT	CASSLSSVTGELFF
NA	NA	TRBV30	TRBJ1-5	TGTGCCTGGAGTGTGGGGTACGTCGCCACCGGCAATCAGCCCCAGCATTTT	CAWSVGYVATGNQPQHF
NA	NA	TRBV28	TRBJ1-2	TGTGCCAGCAGTGGACAGACTAACTATGGCTACACCTTC	CASSGQTNYGYTF
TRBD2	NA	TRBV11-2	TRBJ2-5	TGTGCCAGCAGCTCGGTTGGAGGACTAGCGGGGGGAATGTACTTC	CASSSVGGLAGGMYF
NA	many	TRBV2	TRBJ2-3	TGTGCCAGCAGTGAAGCGCTTCGGGGACAATCCGCAGGGGATACGCAGTATTTT	CASSEALRGQSAGDTQYF
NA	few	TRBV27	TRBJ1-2	TGTTCCAGCAGGGCGCCCAGGGGTTCAATCTATGGCTACACCTTC	CSSRAPRGSIYGYTF
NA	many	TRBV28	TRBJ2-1	TGTGCCAGCACCACATCCCTAAGCGAGCAGTTCTTC	CASTTSLSEQFF
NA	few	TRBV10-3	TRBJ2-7	TGTGCCCCCATGAGGTTTTCCTACGAGCAGTACTTC	CAPMRFSYEQYF
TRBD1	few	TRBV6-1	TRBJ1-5	TGTGCCAGCAGTAGAAAGACAGGGGGCTATCAGCCCCAGCATTTT	CASSRKTGGYQPQHF
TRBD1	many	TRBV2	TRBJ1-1	TGTGCCAGCAGTCTCGGACAGGGAGCAGAAGCTTTCTTT	CASSLGQGAEAFF
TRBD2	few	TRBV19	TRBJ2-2	TGTGCCAGTAGTATATACGGGGGGTTAAATACCGGGGAGCTGTTTTTT	CASSIYGGLNTGELFF
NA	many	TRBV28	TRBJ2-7	TGTGCCAGCAGTTACCTTATCCAGGGTGGTAGGTTGGGGGAGCAGTACTTC	CASSYLIQGGRLGEQYF
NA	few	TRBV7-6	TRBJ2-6	TGTGCCAGCAGCACCGGGAGCCTCTCTGGGGCCAACGTCCTGACTTTC	CASSTGSLSGANVLTF
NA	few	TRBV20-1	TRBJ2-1	TGCAGTACTCGCCAATTTTTCGATGAGCAGTTCTTC	CSTRQFFDEQFF
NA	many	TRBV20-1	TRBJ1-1	TGCAGTGCTAGTAGGGAGATCTCCACTGAAGCTTTCTTT	CSASREISTEAFF
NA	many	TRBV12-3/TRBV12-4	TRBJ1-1	TGTGCCAGCAGTAAAAGAGAGACTGAAGCTTTCTTT	CASSKRETEAFF
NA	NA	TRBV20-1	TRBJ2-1	TGCAGTGCTGCCCCCGGGCAGGGGGGTTGGTACAATGAGCAGTTCTTC	CSAAPGQGGWYNEQFF
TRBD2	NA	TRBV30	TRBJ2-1	TGTGCCTGGAGTGGAGGGTCTAGCGGGAGGCCTTCCCCCTACAATGAGCAGTTCTTC	CAWSGGSSGRPSPYNEQFF
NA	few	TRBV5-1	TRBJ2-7	TGCGCCAGCAGCGACCGTCGGGGACCCTCCTACGAGCAGTACTTC	CASSDRRGPSYEQYF
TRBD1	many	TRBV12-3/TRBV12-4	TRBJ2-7	TGTGCCAGCAGTCGGGACAGCTCGAAATTCTACGAGCAGTACTTC	CASSRDSSKFYEQYF
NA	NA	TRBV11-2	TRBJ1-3	TGTGCCAGCAGCTTAGGCTTCCGGGGAAACACCATATATTTT	CASSLGFRGNTIYF
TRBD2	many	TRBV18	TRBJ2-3	TGTGCCAGCTCACCAGCCAGCGGGAGTACAGATACGCAGTATTTT	CASSPASGSTDTQYF
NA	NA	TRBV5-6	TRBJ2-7	TGTGCCAGCAGCTTGGATGGGAAGGTCGAGCAGTACTTC	CASSLDGKVEQYF
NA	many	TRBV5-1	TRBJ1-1	TGCGCCAGCAGCTTGGAGTGGGGGGCCGGGACTGAAGCTTTCTTT	CASSLEWGAGTEAFF
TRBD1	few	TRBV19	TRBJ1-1	TGTGCCAGTAGCCTCTATCCGGACAGGGGAGGTCTTGCAGCTTTCTTT	CASSLYPDRGGLAAFF
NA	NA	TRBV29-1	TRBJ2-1	TGCAGCGTTGAAGATCACAGGGCAGGTGAGCAGTTCTTC	CSVEDHRAGEQFF
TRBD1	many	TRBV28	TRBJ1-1	TGTGCCAGCAGTCCAAGCCAGGGGGCGGTACGGGCTTTCTTT	CASSPSQGAVRAFF
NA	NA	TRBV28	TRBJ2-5	TGTGCCAGCAGTCCACGGACCCCCGGGGGGACCCAGTACTTC	CASSPRTPGGTQYF
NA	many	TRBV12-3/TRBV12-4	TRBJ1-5	TGTGCCAGCAGTTTAATTCCTAATCAGCCCCAGCATTTT	CASSLIPNQPQHF
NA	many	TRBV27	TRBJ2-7	TGTGCCAGCAGTTCTCAAGGCCGCGGTTACGAGCAGTACTTC	CASSSQGRGYEQYF
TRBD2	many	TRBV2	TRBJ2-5	TGTGCCAGCAGCCTCCTAGCGGGAGGAGTTGTAGAGACCCAGTACTTC	CASSLLAGGVVETQYF
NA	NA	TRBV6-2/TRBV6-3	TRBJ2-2	TGTGCCAGCAGGGGAGGCGAGGGAGTAGGGACCGGGGAGCTGTTTTTT	CASRGGEGVGTGELFF
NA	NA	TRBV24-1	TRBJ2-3	TGTGCCACCAATAGCGGCACAGATACGCAGTATTTT	CATNSGTDTQYF
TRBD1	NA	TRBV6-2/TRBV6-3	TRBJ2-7	TGTGCCAGCGGACTGACAGGGGATTGGTACGAGCAGTACTTC	CASGLTGDWYEQYF
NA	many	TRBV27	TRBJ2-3	TGTGCCAGCAGTACCTCAGGGGTAACCGATACGCAGTATTTT	CASSTSGVTDTQYF
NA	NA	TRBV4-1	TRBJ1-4	TGCGCCAGCAGCCTTGTTATTACAGCAAGTAATGAAAAACTGTTTTTT	CASSLVITASNEKLFF
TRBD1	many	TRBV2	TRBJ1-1	TGTGCCAGCAGTGAGGCACAGGGGTTGGGCACTGAAGCTTTCTTT	CASSEAQGLGTEAFF
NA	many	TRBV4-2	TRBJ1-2	TGTGCCAGCAGCCAAGCGGGAGGGGATAACTATGGCTACACCTTC	CASSQAGGDNYGYTF